This TCR beta chain was obtained from a study of blood T cells in healthy people across ages. A sample-barcoded 5' primer and a J-beta primer mix were used in a second PCR of about 7 to 12 cycles. TCRdb ran MiXCR on the 5' RACE reads and lists one entry per CDR3 protein. The table includes 1 million or so distinct CDR3 sequences, about 25% detected once. The CDR3 contains 15 residues. These data also formed part of another study, on T cells of mothers and their children. That paper notes: Persistent microchimeric T cell clones were sought, and none were detected.

This TCR came from a girl aged 2 to 10 in good health. This rearrangement joins TRBV12-3 or TRBV12-4 to TRBJ2-5; 11 bases agree with TRBD2. The J call is in doubt because the DNA end fits TRBJ2-7 better. Specimen: blood. Here the CDR3 reads CASSSTSGVSYEQYF. CDR3 in DNA: TGTGCCAGCAGCTCGACTAGCGGGGTCTCCTACGAGCAGTACTTC.